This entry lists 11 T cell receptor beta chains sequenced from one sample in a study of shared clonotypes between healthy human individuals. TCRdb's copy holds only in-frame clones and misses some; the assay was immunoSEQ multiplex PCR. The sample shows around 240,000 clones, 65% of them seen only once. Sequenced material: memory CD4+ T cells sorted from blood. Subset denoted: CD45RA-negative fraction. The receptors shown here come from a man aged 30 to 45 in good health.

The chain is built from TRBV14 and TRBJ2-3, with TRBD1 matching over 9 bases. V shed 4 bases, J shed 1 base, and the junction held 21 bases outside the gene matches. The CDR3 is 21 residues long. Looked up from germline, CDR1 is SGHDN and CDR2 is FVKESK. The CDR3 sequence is CASSLYRTGTGPLSGTDTQYF. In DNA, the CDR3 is TGTGCCAGCAGCCTCTATCGGACCGGGACAGGGCCACTTTCGGGCACAGATACGCAGTATTTT.

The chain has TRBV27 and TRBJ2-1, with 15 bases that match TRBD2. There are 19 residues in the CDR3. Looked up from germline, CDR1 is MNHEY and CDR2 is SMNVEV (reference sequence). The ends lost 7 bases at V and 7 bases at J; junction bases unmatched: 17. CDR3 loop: CASTMLGLAGGTVRNEQFF. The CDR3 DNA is TGTGCCAGCACCATGTTGGGACTAGCGGGAGGTACAGTTAGGAATGAGCAGTTCTTC.

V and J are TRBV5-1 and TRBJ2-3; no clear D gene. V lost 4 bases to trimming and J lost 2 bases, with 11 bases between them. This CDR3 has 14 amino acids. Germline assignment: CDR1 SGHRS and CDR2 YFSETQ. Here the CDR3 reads CASSLKVSTDTQYF. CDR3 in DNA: TGCGCCAGCAGCCTCAAGGTTTCCACAGATACGCAGTATTTT.

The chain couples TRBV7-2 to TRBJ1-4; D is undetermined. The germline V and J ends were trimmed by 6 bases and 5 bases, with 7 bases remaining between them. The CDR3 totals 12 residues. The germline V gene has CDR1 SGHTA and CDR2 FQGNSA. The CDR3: CASRNINEKLFF. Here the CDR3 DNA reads TGTGCCAGCAGGAACATCAATGAAAAACTGTTTTTT.

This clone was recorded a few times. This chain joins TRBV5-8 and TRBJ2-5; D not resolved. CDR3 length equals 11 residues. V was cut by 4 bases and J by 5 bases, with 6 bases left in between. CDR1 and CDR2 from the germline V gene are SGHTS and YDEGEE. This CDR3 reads CASSLLETQYF. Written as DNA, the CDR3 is TGTGCCAGCAGCCTTCTGGAGACCCAGTACTTC.

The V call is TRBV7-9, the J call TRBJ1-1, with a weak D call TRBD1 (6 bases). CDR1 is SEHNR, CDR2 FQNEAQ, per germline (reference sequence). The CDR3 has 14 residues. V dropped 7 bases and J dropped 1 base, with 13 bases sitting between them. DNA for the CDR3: TGTGCCAGCACCCTAGGGGGAGGGAACACTGAAGCTTTCTTT. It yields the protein CASTLGGGNTEAFF.

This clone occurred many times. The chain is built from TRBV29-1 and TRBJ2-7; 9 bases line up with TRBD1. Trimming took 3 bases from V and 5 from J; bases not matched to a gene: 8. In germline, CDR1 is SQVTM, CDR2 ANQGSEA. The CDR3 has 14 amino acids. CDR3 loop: CSVDPGTGPNEQYF. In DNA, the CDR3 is TGCAGCGTTGATCCCGGGACAGGGCCGAACGAGCAGTACTTC.

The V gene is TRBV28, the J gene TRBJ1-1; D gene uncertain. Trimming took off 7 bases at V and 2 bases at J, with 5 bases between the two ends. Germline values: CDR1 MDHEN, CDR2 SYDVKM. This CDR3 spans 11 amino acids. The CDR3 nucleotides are TGTGCCAGCAAGATAAACACTGAAGCTTTCTTT. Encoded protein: CASKINTEAFF.

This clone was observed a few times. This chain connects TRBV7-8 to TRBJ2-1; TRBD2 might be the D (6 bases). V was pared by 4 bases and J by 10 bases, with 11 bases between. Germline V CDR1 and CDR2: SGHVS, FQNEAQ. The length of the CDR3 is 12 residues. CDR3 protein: CASSSAGGEQFF. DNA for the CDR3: TGTGCCAGCAGCTCCGCTGGGGGGGAGCAGTTCTTC.

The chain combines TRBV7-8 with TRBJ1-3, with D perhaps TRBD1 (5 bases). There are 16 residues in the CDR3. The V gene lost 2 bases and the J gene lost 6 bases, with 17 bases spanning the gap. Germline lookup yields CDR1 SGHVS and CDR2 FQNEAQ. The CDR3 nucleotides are TGTGCCAGCAGCTTACGCGCGAAGGGACGGCAAAACACCATATATTTT. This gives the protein CASSLRAKGRQNTIYF. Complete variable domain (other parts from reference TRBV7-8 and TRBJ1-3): GAGVSQSPRYKVAKRGQDVALRCDPISGHVSLFWYQQALGQGPEFLTYFQNEAQLDKSGLPSDRFFAERPEGSVSTLKIQRTQQEDSAVYLCASSLRAKGRQNTIYFGEGSWLTVV.

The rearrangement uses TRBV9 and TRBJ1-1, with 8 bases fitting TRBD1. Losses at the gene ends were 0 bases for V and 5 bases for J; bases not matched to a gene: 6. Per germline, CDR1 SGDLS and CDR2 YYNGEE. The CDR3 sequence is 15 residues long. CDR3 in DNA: TGTGCCAGCAGCGTAGACCAGGACAGGGATACTGAAGCTTTCTTT. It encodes CASSVDQDRDTEAFF.